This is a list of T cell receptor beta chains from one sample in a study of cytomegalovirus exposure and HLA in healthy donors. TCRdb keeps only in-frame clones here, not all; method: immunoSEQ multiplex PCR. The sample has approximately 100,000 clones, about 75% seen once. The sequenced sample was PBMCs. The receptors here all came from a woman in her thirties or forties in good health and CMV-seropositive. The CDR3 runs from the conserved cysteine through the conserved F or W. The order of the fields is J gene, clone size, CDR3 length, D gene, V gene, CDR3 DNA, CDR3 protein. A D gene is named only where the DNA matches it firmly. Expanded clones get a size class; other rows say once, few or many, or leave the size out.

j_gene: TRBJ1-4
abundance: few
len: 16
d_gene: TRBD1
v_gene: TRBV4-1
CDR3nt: TGCGCCAGCAGCACCACAGGGGCTGCAACTAATGAAAAACTGTTTTTT
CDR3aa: CASSTTGAATNEKLFF

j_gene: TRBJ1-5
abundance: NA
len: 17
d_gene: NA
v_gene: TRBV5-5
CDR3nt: TGTGCCAGCAGCTTCCAGTTGAATTCAGTAGCCATGCAGCCCCAGCATTTT
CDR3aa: CASSFQLNSVAMQPQHF

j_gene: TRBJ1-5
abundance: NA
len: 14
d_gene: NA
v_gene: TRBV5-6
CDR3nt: TGTGCCAGCAGCTCCTGGGGGCGCGGGCAGCCCCAGCATTTT
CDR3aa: CASSSWGRGQPQHF

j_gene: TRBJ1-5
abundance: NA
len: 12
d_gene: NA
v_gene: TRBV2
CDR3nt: TGTGCCAGCAGTGAACCTAATCAGCCCCAGCATTTT
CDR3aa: CASSEPNQPQHF

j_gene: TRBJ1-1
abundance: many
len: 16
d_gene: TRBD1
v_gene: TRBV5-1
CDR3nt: TGCGCCAGCAGCGGGTCGCTTGCTGGGACAGGGGCTGAAGCTTTCTTT
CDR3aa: CASSGSLAGTGAEAFF

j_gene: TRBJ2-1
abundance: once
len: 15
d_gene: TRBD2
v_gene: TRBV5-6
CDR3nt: TGTGCCAGCAGCTTGCCCGGGACTAGCAGCAATGAGCAGTTCTTC
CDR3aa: CASSLPGTSSNEQFF

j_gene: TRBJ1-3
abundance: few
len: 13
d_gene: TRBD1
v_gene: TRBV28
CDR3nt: TGTGCCAGCAGACCACAGGGGGCAAACACCATATATTTT
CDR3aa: CASRPQGANTIYF

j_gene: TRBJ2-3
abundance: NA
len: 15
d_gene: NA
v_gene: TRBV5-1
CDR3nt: TGCGCCAGCAGCTTGTACGGGGGGCCGGGAGATACGCAGTATTTT
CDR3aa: CASSLYGGPGDTQYF

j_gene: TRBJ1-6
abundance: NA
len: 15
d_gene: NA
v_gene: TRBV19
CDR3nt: TGTGCCAGTACCTCGGCAGGGGCCAATAATTCACCCCTCCACTTT
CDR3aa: CASTSAGANNSPLHF

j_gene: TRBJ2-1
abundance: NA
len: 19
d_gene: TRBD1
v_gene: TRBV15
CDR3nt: TGTGCCACCAGCAAGCACCTAAGTCGGGCACAGGGGGTTTACAATGAGCAGTTCTTC
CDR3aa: CATSKHLSRAQGVYNEQFF

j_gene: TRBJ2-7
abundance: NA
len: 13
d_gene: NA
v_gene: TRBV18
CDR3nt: TGTGCCAGCTCACAAGGGGGTTCCTACGAGCAGTACTTC
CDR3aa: CASSQGGSYEQYF

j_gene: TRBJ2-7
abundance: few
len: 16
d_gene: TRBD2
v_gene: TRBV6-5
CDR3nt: TGTGCCAGCAGTTCCGCCGGACTAGCGGGGGGATACGAGCAGTACTTC
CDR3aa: CASSSAGLAGGYEQYF

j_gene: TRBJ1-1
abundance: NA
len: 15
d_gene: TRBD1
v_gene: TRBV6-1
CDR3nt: TGTGCCAGCAGTGGGCAGGGGGGAACACACACTGAAGCTTTCTTT
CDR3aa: CASSGQGGTHTEAFF

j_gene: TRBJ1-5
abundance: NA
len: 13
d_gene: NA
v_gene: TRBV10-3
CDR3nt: TGTGCCATCAGTGAAACCGGGAATCAGCCCCAGCATTTT
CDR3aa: CAISETGNQPQHF

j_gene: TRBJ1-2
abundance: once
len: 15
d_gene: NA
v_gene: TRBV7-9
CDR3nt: TGTGCCAGCAGCCTAGGGAATACAGTGGGCAGAGGCTACACCTTC
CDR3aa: CASSLGNTVGRGYTF

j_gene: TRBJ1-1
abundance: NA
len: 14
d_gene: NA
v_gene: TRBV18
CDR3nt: TGTGCCAGCTCGTTGGGGGCAGTCTACACTGAAGCTTTCTTT
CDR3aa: CASSLGAVYTEAFF

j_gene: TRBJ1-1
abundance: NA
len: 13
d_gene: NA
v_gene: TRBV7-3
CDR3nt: TGTGCCAGCAGCTCCGCCGGGAACACTGAAGCTTTCTTT
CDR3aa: CASSSAGNTEAFF

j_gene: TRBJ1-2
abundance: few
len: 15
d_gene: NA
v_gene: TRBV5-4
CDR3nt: TGTGCCAGCAGCCCGGATCCCGGGGGGGCAGGGGGCTACACCTTC
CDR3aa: CASSPDPGGAGGYTF

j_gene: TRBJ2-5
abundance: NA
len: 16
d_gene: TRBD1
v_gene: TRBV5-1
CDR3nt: TGCGCCAGCAGCCTTTCCGGGACAGGGGGACAAGAGACCCAGTACTTC
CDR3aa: CASSLSGTGGQETQYF

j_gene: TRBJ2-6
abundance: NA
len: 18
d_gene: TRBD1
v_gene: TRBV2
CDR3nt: TGTGCCAGCGGCTCACCGGGACAGGGATTCTCTGGGGCCAACGTCCTGACTTTC
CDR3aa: CASGSPGQGFSGANVLTF

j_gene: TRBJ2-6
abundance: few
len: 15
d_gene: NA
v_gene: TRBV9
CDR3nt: TGTGCCAGCAGCGTAGGTCAGGCTGGGGCCAACGTCCTGACTTTC
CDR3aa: CASSVGQAGANVLTF

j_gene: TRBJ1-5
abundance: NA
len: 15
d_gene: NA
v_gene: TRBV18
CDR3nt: TGTGCCAGCTCACCACCCCTAGGGGGCAATCAGCCCCAGCATTTT
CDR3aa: CASSPPLGGNQPQHF

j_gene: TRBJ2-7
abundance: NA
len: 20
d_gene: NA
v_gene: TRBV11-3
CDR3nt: TGTGCCAGCAGCTTGGCCGTGCCGGGAGCCGACGGGGCTGGGATCTACGAGCAGTACTTC
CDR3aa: CASSLAVPGADGAGIYEQYF

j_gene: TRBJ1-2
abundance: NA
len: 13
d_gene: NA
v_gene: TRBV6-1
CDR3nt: TGTGCCAGCAGGGAAGCAGCCAACTATGGCTACACCTTC
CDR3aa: CASREAANYGYTF

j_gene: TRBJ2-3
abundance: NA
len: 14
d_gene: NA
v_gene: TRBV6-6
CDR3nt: TGTGCCAGCAGTGGTTCAGGGAAGGCAGATACGCAGTATTTT
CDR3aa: CASSGSGKADTQYF

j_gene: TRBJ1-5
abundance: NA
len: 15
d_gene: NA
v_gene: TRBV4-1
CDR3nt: TGCGCCAGCAGCCAAGAACTAAAGGGGAATCAGCCCCAGCATTTT
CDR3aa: CASSQELKGNQPQHF

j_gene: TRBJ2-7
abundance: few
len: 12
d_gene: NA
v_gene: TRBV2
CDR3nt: TGTGCCAGCAGTGCAGTCTCCTACGAGCAGTACTTC
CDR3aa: CASSAVSYEQYF

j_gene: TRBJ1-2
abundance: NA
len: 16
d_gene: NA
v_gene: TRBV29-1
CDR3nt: TGCAGCGTTCTCGTAAGGGGCTTATCCGCCTCCTATGGCTACACCTTC
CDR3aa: CSVLVRGLSASYGYTF

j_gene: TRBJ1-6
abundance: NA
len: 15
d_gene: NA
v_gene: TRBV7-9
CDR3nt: TGTGCCAGCAGCCCCGGGGGGGGTTCGAATTCACCCCTCCACTTT
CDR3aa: CASSPGGGSNSPLHF

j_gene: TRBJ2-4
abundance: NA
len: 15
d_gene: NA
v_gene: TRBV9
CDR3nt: TGTGCCAGCAGCGGAGGACAACTGGGCAAAAACATTCAGTACTTC
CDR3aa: CASSGGQLGKNIQYF

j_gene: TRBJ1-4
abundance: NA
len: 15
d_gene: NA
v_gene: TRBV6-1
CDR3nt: TGTGCCAGCAGCTCCCCGGGGGCAACTAATGAAAAACTGTTTTTT
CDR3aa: CASSSPGATNEKLFF

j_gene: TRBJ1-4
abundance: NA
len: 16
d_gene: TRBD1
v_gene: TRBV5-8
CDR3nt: TGTGCCAGCAGCCCCGGACAGGACACAACTAATGAAAAACTGTTTTTT
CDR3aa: CASSPGQDTTNEKLFF

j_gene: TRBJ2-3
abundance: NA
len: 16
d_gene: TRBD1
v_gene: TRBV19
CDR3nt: TGTGCCAGTATCCTGGGACAGGGGAACCGCACAGATACGCAGTATTTT
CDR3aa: CASILGQGNRTDTQYF